Shown below are 29 T cell receptor beta chains from a single sample sequenced in a study of blood T cells in healthy people across ages. With a J-beta primer mix and a sample-barcoded 5' primer, a second PCR ran about 7 to 11 cycles. One entry per CDR3 protein, called by TCRdb with MiXCR from the 5' RACE reads. The sample has approximately 820,000 distinct CDR3 sequences, around 45% seen once. The specimen sequenced was blood. These receptors all stem from a man between 60 and 75 years old in good health.

In its sample, this clonotype was seen once. The rearrangement uses TRBV7-3 and TRBJ2-7; TRBD2 agrees at 8 bases. This CDR3 is built from 15 residues. CDR1 is SGHTA and CDR2 is FQGTGA in the germline V gene. With 1 base clipped from V and 2 bases from J, the junction kept 4 bases outside the gene matches. For the CDR3, the DNA is TGTGCCAGCAGCTTAAAGCGGGGGCCCCCCTACGAGCAGTACTTC. Translation gives CASSLKRGPPYEQYF.

The CDR3 sequence is CSARAGQLKTQYF. The DNA of the CDR3 is TGCAGTGCTCGCGCCGGACAGCTCAAGACCCAGTACTTC. The chain uses TRBV20-1 and TRBJ2-5, with a tentative D call TRBD1 (6 bases). Germline CDR1 reads DFQATT; CDR2 reads SNEGSKA (reference sequence). The CDR3 runs 13 residues. V was shortened by 5 bases and J by 6 bases, with 16 bases between the two germline ends.

This clonotype was seen a handful of times. The rearrangement uses TRBV5-6 and TRBJ1-1, with 10 bases aligning to TRBD1. The CDR3 length is 14 residues. J was trimmed by 3 bases and V by 5 bases; bases with no gene match: 4. Germline V gives CDR1 SGHDT, CDR2 YYEEEE. The CDR3 bases are TGTGCCAGCAGTTACGGGACAGGGGACACTGAAGCTTTCTTT. Amino acids: CASSYGTGDTEAFF.

This clonotype has more than one count but fewer than ten. This may be a read error, as it is one base from a much larger clone. The rearrangement joins TRBV7-2 to TRBJ2-3; 8 bases line up with TRBD1. Germline CDR1 reads SGHTA; CDR2 reads FQGNSA. J lost 3 bases, V lost 4 bases, and 3 bases had no gene match. The CDR3 covers 14 residues. The CDR3 here is CASSSGQVTDTQYF. CDR3 nucleotides: TGTGCCAGCAGCTCGGGACAGGTGACAGATACGCAGTATTTT.

This clonotype has only a few counts. V usage is TRBV24-1 and J usage is TRBJ2-1; D gene uncertain. Trimming took 5 bases from V and 6 from J, leaving 10 bases between them. Germline V CDR1 and CDR2: KGHDR, SFDVKD. CDR3 length: 13 amino acids. This CDR3 reads CATSVASLNEQFF. In DNA, the CDR3 is TGTGCCACCAGTGTAGCTTCCCTCAATGAGCAGTTCTTC.

This clonotype was picked up a small number of times. The V call is TRBV7-2, the J call TRBJ2-1; D possibly corresponds to TRBD2 (5 bases). The CDR3 loop spans 16 amino acids. V lost 4 bases and J 9 bases, leaving 22 bases between the germline ends. Per germline, CDR1 SGHTA and CDR2 FQGNSA. The CDR3 nucleotides read TGTGCCAGCAGCTCTCACCCTAGCTCGGTAGGGTCTGAGCAGTTCTTC. The encoded protein is CASSSHPSSVGSEQFF. Complete variable domain (other parts from reference TRBV7-2 and TRBJ2-1): GAGVSQSPSNKVTEKGKDVELRCDPISGHTALYWYRQSLGQGLEFLIYFQGNSAPDKSGLPSDRFSAERTGGSVSTLTIQRTQQEDSAVYLCASSSHPSSVGSEQFFGPGTRLTVL.

The genes are TRBV20-1 and TRBJ1-6; 9 bases fit TRBD1. CDR3 size: 14 residues. Germline V gene lookup returns CDR1 DFQATT and CDR2 SNEGSKA (reference sequence). V shed 4 bases, J shed 7 bases, and the junction held 5 bases outside the gene matches. The CDR3 DNA follows: TGCAGTGCTACCCCGGACAGGGGAAATTCACCCCTCCACTTT. Translation gives CSATPDRGNSPLHF.

The chain employs TRBV6-6 and TRBJ1-1; TRBD1 is a possible D gene (5 bases). Trimming took off 0 bases at V and 1 base at J, with 12 bases between the two ends. The CDR3 length is 16 residues. Looked up from germline, CDR1 is MNHNY and CDR2 is SVGAGI (reference sequence). CDR3 region: CASSYSWGRENTEAFF. CDR3 coding DNA: TGTGCCAGCAGTTACTCTTGGGGACGGGAGAACACTGAAGCTTTCTTT.

The V and J genes are TRBV29-1 and TRBJ1-1, with a weak D call TRBD1 (6 bases). CDR3 length: 11 amino acids. The germline gives CDR1 SQVTM, CDR2 ANQGSEA. The V gene lost 5 bases and the J gene lost 7 bases, with 11 bases spanning the gap. The CDR3 spells CSVSQGVEAFF. The CDR3 nucleotides are TGCAGCGTTTCACAGGGAGTTGAAGCTTTCTTT.

CDR3 DNA: TGTGCCTGGAGTTCGGGGGGCCCAGATACGCAGTATTTT. It encodes CAWSSGGPDTQYF. The rearrangement uses TRBV30 and TRBJ2-3; D may be TRBD2 (7 bases). V shed 2 bases and J shed 4 bases, with 10 bases lying between them. There are 13 residues in the CDR3. The V gene's germline CDR1 is GTSNPN and CDR2 SVGIG (reference sequence).

V usage is TRBV7-2 and J usage is TRBJ2-5; D unclear. Per germline, CDR1 SGHTA and CDR2 FQGNSA. This CDR3 comprises 15 residues. The germline V and J ends were trimmed by 5 bases and 6 bases, with 19 bases remaining between them. CDR3 coding DNA: TGTGCCAGCAGCCTACCGGGCACGTTCCTTAAGACCCAGTACTTC. Residues: CASSLPGTFLKTQYF.

The J gene is TRBJ1-1, the V gene TRBV12-3 or TRBV12-4; D unresolved. V was clipped by 7 bases and J by 0 bases, with 12 bases between them. The CDR3 consists of 14 residues. CDR3 sequence reads: CASTGDGMNTEAFF. CDR3 bases: TGTGCCAGCACCGGAGATGGGATGAACACTGAAGCTTTCTTT.

The rearrangement links TRBV20-1 to TRBJ2-7, with 10 bases that match TRBD1. This CDR3 has 14 residues. Germline V lookup: CDR1 DFQATT, CDR2 SNEGSKA (reference sequence). CDR3 in DNA: TGCAGAGCTCCCCGGGACAGGGGCCCCTACGAGCAGTACTTC. Amino acid sequence: CRAPRDRGPYEQYF.

The chain recombines TRBV9 with TRBJ2-5, with D perhaps matching TRBD1 (5 bases). V gave up 2 bases and J gave up 13 bases, with 24 bases separating them. CDR3 size: 15 residues. Germline loops: CDR1 SGDLS, CDR2 YYNGEE. The CDR3 sequence is CASSVGRAVPYELYF. The CDR3 DNA reads as TGTGCCAGCAGCGTGGGCAGGGCTGTCCCCTACGAGCTGTACTTC.

The chain combines TRBV2 with TRBJ2-7, with 8 bases matching TRBD1. The germline V gene has CDR1 SNHLY and CDR2 FYNNEI. The CDR3 spans 14 residues. The V gene end was trimmed by 2 bases and the J gene end by 7 bases; junction bases not matched to a gene: 7. CDR3 protein: CASSERAGGNEQYF. DNA for the CDR3: TGTGCCAGCAGTGAAAGGGCAGGGGGCAATGAGCAGTACTTC. Based on the CDR3 plus reference TRBV2 and TRBJ2-7, the full variable domain is EPEVTQTPSHQVTQMGQEVILRCVPISNHLYFYWYRQILGQKVEFLVSFYNNEISEKSEIFDDQFSVERPDGSNFTLKIRSTKLEDSAMYFCASSERAGGNEQYFGPGTRLTVT.

As regards this clonotype: The junction departs from the called germline gene at one end, perhaps through a read error. The V and J genes are TRBV4-3 and TRBJ2-1; 11 bases fit TRBD2. Per the germline V gene, CDR1 is LGHNA and CDR2 is YSLEER. The CDR3 covers 15 residues. This chain's CDR3 is CASSRVAGGYNERFF. In DNA form, the CDR3 reads TGCGCCAGCAGCCGCGTAGCGGGGGGGTACAATGAGCGGTTCTTC.

This clonotype showed up just a few times. The chain employs TRBV7-2 and TRBJ2-7, with D possibly TRBD2 on 5 matching bases. Trimming took off 1 base at V and 6 bases at J, with 16 bases between the two ends. Germline-derived CDR1 and CDR2 are SGHTA and FQGNSA. The CDR3 runs to 15 residues. CDR3 in amino acids: CASSLEGGLTLEQYF. CDR3 coding DNA: TGTGCCAGCAGCTTAGAAGGCGGGCTCACCCTCGAGCAGTACTTC.

This clonotype was recorded at least ten times. The chain joins TRBV5-8 to TRBJ2-4; D unclear. This CDR3 has 15 residues. Germline V gene data show CDR1 as SGHTS and CDR2 as YDEGEE. V was shortened by 5 bases and J by 1 base, with 13 bases between the two germline ends. The CDR3 DNA reads as TGTGCCAGCAGGTTCTTACCCCCGGCCAAAAACATTCAGTACTTC. Amino acids: CASRFLPPAKNIQYF.

This rearrangement joins TRBV7-8 to TRBJ1-2; D is unclear. Looked up from germline, CDR1 is SGHVS and CDR2 is FQNEAQ. The CDR3 has 16 amino acids. V was clipped by 0 bases and J by 8 bases, with 19 bases between them. The CDR3 sequence is CASSLARRERLVGYTF. The CDR3 nucleotides are TGTGCCAGCAGCTTAGCTCGGAGGGAGAGATTAGTGGGCTACACCTTC.

This clonotype was seen a single time. The rearrangement links TRBV2 to TRBJ1-6; D gene uncertain. The V gene's germline CDR1 is SNHLY and CDR2 FYNNEI. The CDR3 loop spans 13 amino acids. DNA of the CDR3: TGTGCTTCAGGACCCGATTTAAATTCACCCCTCCACTTT. Protein sequence: CASGPDLNSPLHF. The full variable domain, with the rest looked up from reference TRBV2 and TRBJ1-6, is EPEVTQTPSHQVTQMGQEVILRCVPISNHLYFYWYRQILGQKVEFLVSFYNNEISEKSEIFDDQFSVERPDGSNFTLKIRSTKLEDSAMYFCASGPDLNSPLHFGNGTRLTVT.

This chain links TRBV3-1 with TRBJ2-6, with 16 bases aligning to TRBD2. There are 22 residues in the CDR3. Germline assignment: CDR1 LGHDT and CDR2 YNNKEL (reference sequence). V lost 3 bases, J lost 3 bases, and 14 bases stayed unmatched. This chain's CDR3 is CASSHPGTSGGAKSYGANVLTF. The CDR3 DNA reads TGTGCCAGCAGCCACCCCGGGACTAGCGGGGGGGCGAAGTCTTATGGGGCCAACGTCCTGACTTTC.

The chain has TRBV9 and TRBJ2-7, with D unresolved. CDR3 length equals 14 residues. Looked up from germline, CDR1 is SGDLS and CDR2 is YYNGEE. Trimming left V 0 bases short and J 0 bases short, with 7 bases between. The CDR3 bases are TGTGCCAGCAGCGTAGGTGACATCTCCTACGAGCAGTACTTC. Translated, it gives CASSVGDISYEQYF.

V is TRBV3-1 and J is TRBJ2-5; 7 bases align to TRBD1. V gave up 0 bases and J gave up 5 bases; unmatched junction bases: 6. CDR1 is LGHDT, CDR2 YNNKEL, per germline (reference sequence). The CDR3 loop spans 15 amino acids. CDR3 loop: CASSQETGRGETQYF. CDR3 nucleotide sequence: TGTGCCAGCAGCCAAGAGACAGGGCGAGGGGAGACCCAGTACTTC.

The chain carries TRBV7-9 and TRBJ2-1; 9 nucleotides line up with TRBD2. The V segment lost 1 base and the J segment 13 bases; nucleotides outside the gene matches: 2. The germline gives CDR1 SEHNR, CDR2 FQNEAQ (reference sequence). The CDR3 totals 12 residues. The CDR3 here is CASSLDGTSQFF. CDR3 sequence (DNA): TGTGCCAGCAGCTTAGATGGGACTAGCCAGTTCTTC.

The chain couples TRBV6-6 to TRBJ2-5, with 11 bases fitting TRBD2. The CDR3 has 15 residues. Per germline, CDR1 MNHNY and CDR2 SVGAGI (reference sequence). The junction had 9 bases not matched to a gene; V was cut back by 1 base and J by 11 bases. CDR3 sequence: CASSYLAGGLNEQYF. In DNA, the CDR3 is TGTGCCAGCAGTTACTTAGCGGGGGGGCTAAATGAGCAGTACTTC.

This clonotype has more than one count but fewer than ten. The genes are TRBV4-1 and TRBJ2-7, with 10 bases fitting TRBD2. This CDR3 has 15 residues. J was trimmed by 3 bases and V by 4 bases; bases with no gene match: 6. In germline, CDR1 is MGHRA, CDR2 YSYEKL. The CDR3 is CASSRDVAGGYEQYF. The DNA for the CDR3 is TGCGCCAGCAGCCGAGACGTAGCGGGGGGCTACGAGCAGTACTTC.

J is TRBJ2-3 and V is TRBV9; the match to TRBD2 covers 9 bases. CDR3 length equals 15 residues. Unmatched junction bases numbered 4, after V lost 0 bases and J lost 5 bases. Germline lookup yields CDR1 SGDLS and CDR2 YYNGEE. The CDR3 spells CASSVGGAGGDTQYF. CDR3 DNA sequence: TGTGCCAGCAGCGTAGGGGGAGCGGGGGGAGATACGCAGTATTTT.

The gene calls are TRBV6-1 and TRBJ1-2; D remains unclear. Trimming stripped 10 bases from V and 4 bases from J, with 13 bases between. This CDR3 region has 12 residues. From germline, CDR1 is MNHNS and CDR2 SASEGT. The CDR3 region has the DNA TGTGCCATCCGGGTGGGTGCCTATGGCTACACCTTC. Residues: CAIRVGAYGYTF.

The J gene is TRBJ2-5, the V gene TRBV12-5, with 10 bases lining up with TRBD2. This CDR3 spans 16 amino acids. After removal of 7 bases from V and 1 base from J, the junction contained 9 bases not matched to a gene. CDR1 LGHNT and CDR2 FRNRAP come from the germline V gene. CDR3 residues: CASDSPSGGLQETQYF. CDR3 bases: TGTGCTAGTGACTCCCCTAGCGGGGGCCTCCAAGAGACCCAGTACTTC.